The 24 T cell receptor beta chains below were found in one sample sequenced in a study of beta chain features in type 1 diabetes. Findings and limits, study-wide: A moderate, significant TCRB CDR3 shortening appeared in type 1 diabetes across four CD4+ subsets.

The authors reverse transcribed all of the isolated RNA, so sequencing captured expressed TCRB transcripts. Profiled with immunoSEQ multiplex PCR; TCRdb holds only in-frame clones, not every one. Of fewer than 300,000 clones in the sample, around 21% were seen once. Which antigens these TCRs recognize remains unknown. The sequenced material came from naive CD4+ T cells from blood. These TCRs come from a woman aged 40 to 50 with type 1 diabetes.

This clone has only a few counts. This sequence joins TRBV7-9 and TRBJ1-1; perhaps TRBD1 as D (5 bases). CDR3 length: 11 residues. V was trimmed by 6 bases and J by 8 bases, leaving 10 bases between them. Germline lookup yields CDR1 SEHNR and CDR2 FQNEAQ (reference sequence). The CDR3 DNA sequence: TGTGCCAGCAGTGCCCAGGGAGAAGCTTTCTTT. Translated, it gives CASSAQGEAFF. The whole variable domain, remainder taken from reference TRBV7-9 and TRBJ1-1, is DTGVSQNPRHKITKRGQNVTFRCDPISEHNRLYWYRQTLGQGPEFLTYFQNEAQLEKSRLLSDRFSAERPKGSFSTLEIQRTEQGDSAMYLCASSAQGEAFFGQGTRLTVV.

The chain joins TRBV14 to TRBJ2-7; 8 bases map to TRBD1. Germline V gene lookup returns CDR1 SGHDN and CDR2 FVKESK. V lost 3 bases to trimming and J lost 1 base; unmatched junction nucleotides: 8. CDR3 size: 16 residues. The CDR3: CASSHGQGSGSYEQYF. Written as DNA, the CDR3 is TGTGCCAGCAGCCACGGACAGGGATCAGGTTCCTACGAGCAGTACTTC.

The chain employs TRBV27 and TRBJ2-7; 7 bases fit TRBD1. The CDR3 runs 16 residues. Germline V gives CDR1 MNHEY, CDR2 SMNVEV (reference sequence). The J segment lost 2 bases and the V segment lost 6 bases, leaving 13 bases of the junction unmatched. This CDR3 reads CASSPDRVEGTYEQYF. Written as DNA, the CDR3 is TGTGCCAGCAGCCCAGACAGGGTCGAGGGCACCTACGAGCAGTACTTC.

The chain uses TRBV4-3 and TRBJ2-3; TRBD2 aligns across 9 bases. The CDR3 has 18 residues. V lost 0 bases, J lost 6 bases, and 13 bases stayed unmatched. Germline CDR1 is LGHNA and CDR2 is YSLEER. CDR3 DNA: TGCGCCAGCAGCCAAGATGACTCTAGGCTAGCGGGGTTTGATACGCAGTATTTT. Encoded protein: CASSQDDSRLAGFDTQYF.

The chain uses TRBV7-6 and TRBJ2-5, with 8 bases matching TRBD2. CDR3 length: 15 amino acids. V gave up 1 base and J gave up 2 bases; unmatched junction bases: 3. CDR1 is SGHVS, CDR2 FNYEAQ, per germline. This CDR3 is CASSLEVAGQETQYF. CDR3 in DNA: TGTGCCAGCAGCTTAGAAGTAGCGGGGCAAGAGACCCAGTACTTC.

V usage is TRBV30 and J usage is TRBJ1-4; D uncertain. Trimming took 2 bases from V and 0 from J, leaving 10 bases between them. Looked up from germline, CDR1 is GTSNPN and CDR2 is SVGIG (reference sequence). The length of the CDR3 is 15 residues. As DNA, the CDR3 is TGTGCCTGGAGTTGGGGAGTTGCAACTAATGAAAAACTGTTTTTT. It is translated as CAWSWGVATNEKLFF.

The chain combines TRBV6-1 with TRBJ2-7; possible D gene TRBD2, 6 bases. The V gene's germline CDR1 is MNHNS and CDR2 SASEGT. V lost 3 bases to trimming and J lost 3 bases, with 12 bases between them. This CDR3 contains 14 residues. CDR3 region: CASSEAGRSYEQYF. DNA for the CDR3: TGTGCCAGCAGTGAGGCAGGGAGGAGCTACGAGCAGTACTTC.

This clone has just a few counts. The rearrangement joins TRBV7-2 to TRBJ1-2; TRBD1 matches 9 bases. V was clipped by 5 bases and J by 4 bases; unmatched bases: 5. This CDR3 has 14 residues. The germline CDR1 and CDR2 sequences are SGHTA and FQGNSA. The CDR3 loop is CASSAQGALYGYTF. The CDR3 DNA sequence: TGTGCCAGCAGCGCACAGGGGGCCCTCTATGGCTACACCTTC.

The rearrangement links TRBV7-2 to TRBJ2-5; 10 nucleotides match TRBD1. The CDR3 runs 14 residues. Per the germline V gene, CDR1 is SGHTA and CDR2 is FQGNSA. V was clipped by 5 bases and J by 4 bases; unmatched bases: 4. This chain's CDR3 is CASSIDRGRETQYF. The CDR3 DNA reads TGTGCCAGCAGCATAGACAGGGGGCGAGAGACCCAGTACTTC.

Remarks on this clone: Additional DNA sequences in this sample encode the identical CDR3. The chain is built from TRBV29-1 and TRBJ2-5; no clear D. The CDR3 is made up of 12 amino acids. The V gene lost 4 bases and the J gene lost 2 bases, with 8 bases spanning the gap. Germline-derived CDR1 and CDR2 are SQVTM and ANQGSEA. The DNA of the CDR3 is TGCAGCGTTGGCCAGATACAAGAGACCCAGTACTTC. Amino acid sequence: CSVGQIQETQYF.

Only a few counts were recorded for this clone. The rearrangement links TRBV5-1 to TRBJ1-2, with 7 bases identical to TRBD1. Per germline, CDR1 SGHRS and CDR2 YFSETQ. Germline trimming cut 2 bases from V and 7 bases from J; bases unmatched to any gene: 5. This CDR3 has 13 residues. CDR3 sequence: CASSFSGGSGYTF. DNA for the CDR3: TGCGCCAGCAGCTTTTCAGGGGGAAGTGGCTACACCTTC. The full variable domain, in which reference TRBV5-1 and TRBJ1-2 provide the parts outside the CDR3, is KAGVTQTPRYLIKTRGQQVTLSCSPISGHRSVSWYQQTPGQGLQFLFEYFSETQRNKGNFPGRFSGRQFSNSRSEMNVSTLELGDSALYLCASSFSGGSGYTFGSGTRLTVV.

V and J are TRBV11-1 and TRBJ2-2, with 7 bases lining up with TRBD1. This CDR3 has 13 amino acids. Germline CDR1 SGHAT, CDR2 FQDESV (reference sequence). Losses at the gene ends were 8 bases for V and 8 bases for J; bases not matched to a gene: 8. The CDR3 reads CASCPDRAGELFF. CDR3 nucleotides: TGTGCCAGCTGCCCAGACAGGGCGGGGGAGCTGTTTTTT.

The chain has TRBV18 and TRBJ2-1, with 8 bases fitting TRBD1. V lost 8 bases and J lost 7; bases outside the gene matches: 4. The CDR3 covers 12 residues. CDR1 KGHSH and CDR2 LQKENI come from the germline V gene. As DNA, the CDR3 is TGTGCCAGCGGACAGGGCGGGAATGAGCAGTTCTTC. This gives the protein CASGQGGNEQFF. Full variable domain (remainder filled in from reference TRBV18 and TRBJ2-1): NAGVMQNPRHLVRRRGQEARLRCSPMKGHSHVYWYRQLPEEGLKFMVYLQKENIIDESGMPKERFSAEFPKEGPSILRIQQVVRGDSAAYFCASGQGGNEQFFGPGTRLTVL.

In this sample, this clone turned up a few times. V gene TRBV2 combines with J gene TRBJ1-4; 8 nucleotides align to TRBD1. With 4 bases clipped from V and 5 bases from J, the junction kept 6 bases outside the gene matches. CDR3 length equals 15 residues. Germline values: CDR1 SNHLY, CDR2 FYNNEI. CDR3 amino acids: CASSADRVLNEKLFF. The CDR3 DNA follows: TGTGCCAGCAGTGCGGACAGGGTGCTAAATGAAAAACTGTTTTTT.

This clone has only one observation. This chain uses TRBV25-1 with TRBJ1-4; 7 positions agree with TRBD1. CDR1 is MGHDK and CDR2 is SYGVNS in the germline V gene. The CDR3 has 13 amino acids. V lost 4 bases to trimming and J lost 13 bases; unmatched junction nucleotides: 9. The DNA for the CDR3 is TGTGCCAGCAGTGCTCAGGGGGAGGTAGCACTGTTTTTT. Its translation: CASSAQGEVALFF.

This clone was seen more than once but under ten times. The chain couples TRBV2 to TRBJ2-7, with 8 bases that match TRBD2. The CDR3 covers 14 residues. V shed 8 bases and J 7 bases; nucleotides not matched to a gene: 13. Germline lookup yields CDR1 SNHLY and CDR2 FYNNEI. The CDR3 coding sequence is TGTGCCAGCCAGGACCAGCGGGGGATGAGGGAGCAGTACTTC. Translated, it gives CASQDQRGMREQYF.

The chain employs TRBV4-3 and TRBJ2-7, with D tentatively TRBD1 (6 bases). There are 15 residues in the CDR3. Germline CDR1 is LGHNA and CDR2 is YSLEER. V was shortened by 2 bases and J by 2 bases, with 13 bases between the two germline ends. The CDR3 region is CASSQTPGDTYEQYF. CDR3 DNA sequence: TGCGCCAGCAGCCAAACCCCTGGGGACACCTACGAGCAGTACTTC.

This clone was detected only a few times. The chain carries TRBV19 and TRBJ1-1; no definite D call. V shed 2 bases and J shed 0 bases, with 4 bases lying between them. Germline assignment: CDR1 LNHDA and CDR2 SQIVND (reference sequence). This CDR3 is built from 13 residues. The CDR3 here is CASSIRVNTEAFF. The CDR3 DNA is TGTGCCAGTAGTATAAGAGTGAACACTGAAGCTTTCTTT.

V is TRBV12-5 and J is TRBJ1-2, with D unclear. Germline assignment: CDR1 LGHNT and CDR2 FRNRAP. Trimming cost V 5 bases and J 4 bases, with 14 bases left between them. This CDR3 comprises 14 residues. The CDR3 loop reads CASGPTGSTYGYTF. CDR3 sequence (DNA): TGTGCTAGTGGTCCTACCGGGTCCACCTATGGCTACACCTTC.

This clone was detected a few times. The chain is built from TRBV30 and TRBJ2-1; 8 positions agree with TRBD2. The CDR3 spans 14 residues. The germline CDR1 and CDR2 sequences are GTSNPN and SVGIG (reference sequence). The trim removed 1 base at V and 9 bases at J, leaving 8 bases unmatched. The chain's CDR3 is CAWSAGGRRSEQFF. CDR3 nucleotide sequence: TGTGCCTGGAGTGCGGGCGGGAGGCGGAGTGAGCAGTTCTTC. Full variable domain (outside the CDR3, taken from reference TRBV30 and TRBJ2-1): SQTIHQWPATLVQPVGSPLSLECTVEGTSNPNLYWYRQAAGRGLQLLFYSVGIGQISSEVPQNLSASRPQDRQFILSSKKLLLSDSGFYLCAWSAGGRRSEQFFGPGTRLTVL.

The CDR3 region has the DNA TGTGCCATCAGCCCCGGGAATCCTCGACTGTTTTTT. This codes for CAISPGNPRLFF. The rearrangement joins TRBV10-3 to TRBJ1-4; D gene unclear. This CDR3 comprises 12 residues. Germline CDR1 and CDR2: ENHRY and SYGVKD. Between the trimmed V and J ends, which lost 6 bases and 13 bases, there was a span of 15 bases.

This chain connects TRBV2 to TRBJ2-6, with TRBD1 identical over 7 bases. Germline assignment: CDR1 SNHLY and CDR2 FYNNEI. With V trimmed by 9 bases and J by 3 bases, 14 bases remained unmatched. The CDR3 has 17 amino acids. CDR3 bases: TGTGCCAGTCACCGGGACAGCCACACGCATGGGGCCAACGTCCTGACTTTC. Residues: CASHRDSHTHGANVLTF. Drawing the rest from reference TRBV2 and TRBJ2-6, the complete variable domain is EPEVTQTPSHQVTQMGQEVILRCVPISNHLYFYWYRQILGQKVEFLVSFYNNEISEKSEIFDDQFSVERPDGSNFTLKIRSTKLEDSAMYFCASHRDSHTHGANVLTFGAGSRLTVL.

The chain links TRBV28 to TRBJ1-1, with D perhaps matching TRBD1 (6 bases). Germline V lookup: CDR1 MDHEN, CDR2 SYDVKM. This CDR3 has 17 amino acids. The V end was cut by 5 bases, the J end by 1 base, with 20 bases between. The CDR3 protein is CASSKRRPRGANTEAFF. CDR3 nucleotide sequence: TGTGCCAGCAGTAAACGCCGCCCCAGGGGCGCGAACACTGAAGCTTTCTTT.

The table lists this clone with a few counts. This chain uses TRBV7-9 with TRBJ2-7; 7 positions match TRBD1. Trimming removed 5 bases from V and 7 bases from J; junction bases left unmatched: 2. CDR1 and CDR2 (germline): SEHNR, FQNEAQ (reference sequence). The CDR3 spans 11 residues. The CDR3 sequence is CASSRDREQYF. The CDR3 nucleotides are TGTGCCAGCAGCAGGGACAGAGAGCAGTACTTC. The full variable domain, with the rest looked up from reference TRBV7-9 and TRBJ2-7, is DTGVSQNPRHKITKRGQNVTFRCDPISEHNRLYWYRQTLGQGPEFLTYFQNEAQLEKSRLLSDRFSAERPKGSFSTLEIQRTEQGDSAMYLCASSRDREQYFGPGTRLTVT.